This is a list of T cell receptor beta chains from one sample in a study of patients and donors after allogeneic stem cell transplantation. TCRdb redid the calling of the RT-PCR reads with MiXCR, one entry per CDR3 protein. The data hold 70,000 to 85,000 distinct CDR3 sequences, with 26% observed a single time. The source material was blood, either unsorted or a sorted T cell fraction (not recorded which). These TCRs come from a human donor who was either an allogeneic HSCT recipient or a stem cell or donor lymphocyte infusion donor (not recorded which). It is not recorded whose cells these are; they may come from a transplant donor. Both conserved end residues are part of each CDR3. A D gene is named only where the DNA matches it firmly. The size entry is marked missing in some rows and otherwise reads once, few, many or a size class.

.	TRBJ2-7	TRBD2	TRBV6-5	TGTGCCAGCAGTTACTCTCCGGGGGGAACCTACGAGCAGTACTTC	CASSYSPGGTYEQYF
many	TRBJ1-5	.	TRBV5-1	TGCGCCAGCAGCTTGGTCGGCAATCAGCCCCAGCATTTT	CASSLVGNQPQHF
.	TRBJ2-2	.	TRBV7-6	TGTGCCAGCAGCTGGAGACAGATTACCACCGGGGAGCTGTTTTTT	CASSWRQITTGELFF
few	TRBJ1-2	.	TRBV12-3/TRBV12-4	TGTGCCAGCACCCCGACCCCGCGGAATGCTAACTATGGCTACACCTTC	CASTPTPRNANYGYTF
.	TRBJ2-5	TRBD1	TRBV12-3/TRBV12-4	TGTGCCAGCAGCCACCCCCGGGACAGGGGGCGAGAGACCCAGTACTTC	CASSHPRDRGRETQYF
few	TRBJ2-1	.	TRBV5-6	TGTGCCAGCAGCCCAGGAGTAGCTAGTTACAATGAGCAGTTCTTC	CASSPGVASYNEQFF
once	TRBJ2-3	TRBD1	TRBV7-3	TGTGCCAGCAGCTTAGGGGGGACAGGGTCAGATACGCAGTATTTT	CASSLGGTGSDTQYF
few	TRBJ1-3	.	TRBV6-6	TGTGCCAGCACACCATTCGATTGGCGGGCAGCGAATGGAAACACCATATATTTT	CASTPFDWRAANGNTIYF
.	TRBJ1-1	.	TRBV29-1	TGCAGCGCAGAAGAGGGCGTCAACACTGAAGCTTTCTTT	CSAEEGVNTEAFF
few	TRBJ1-3	.	TRBV10-3	TGTGCCATCAGGGGGGACTCTACTGGAAACACCATATATTTT	CAIRGDSTGNTIYF
few	TRBJ1-1	.	TRBV5-1	TGCGCCAGCATCCAGGACCCCAGGGGTACCTACACTGAAGCTTTCTTT	CASIQDPRGTYTEAFF
once	TRBJ2-2	TRBD2	TRBV5-1	TGCGCCAGCAGCTACCCACGACTAGCGCCGAACACCGGGGAGCTGTTTTTT	CASSYPRLAPNTGELFF
few	TRBJ1-2	.	TRBV7-9	TGTGCCAGCAGCTTAGGTCGGACATTCGGCGGCTATGGCTACACCTTC	CASSLGRTFGGYGYTF
few	TRBJ1-2	TRBD1	TRBV12-3/TRBV12-4	TGTGCCACCAGACAGGGGTTCTATGGCTACACCTTC	CATRQGFYGYTF
.	TRBJ2-1	TRBD2	TRBV15	TGTGCCACCAGCAGATCTCTAGCGGGAGGACCTTACAATGAGCAGTTCTTC	CATSRSLAGGPYNEQFF
.	TRBJ1-5	.	TRBV25-1	TGTGCCAGCAGTGAATCGTACAGAACGTACCCCCAGCATTTT	CASSESYRTYPQHF
few	TRBJ2-4	.	TRBV12-3/TRBV12-4	TGTGCCAGCAGGGTGACAAAGGCTTCAAACATTCAGTACTTC	CASRVTKASNIQYF
once	TRBJ2-1	TRBD1	TRBV27	TGTGCCAGCAGTACGACAGGGTATGAGCAGTTCTTC	CASSTTGYEQFF
.	TRBJ2-1	.	TRBV7-3	TGTGCCAGCAGCTTAAGGGGATCACTAGGGCGACGTCACAATGAGCAGTTCTTC	CASSLRGSLGRRHNEQFF
.	TRBJ1-5	.	TRBV21-1	TGTGCCAGCAGCAAGAGGTCGGGTGATCAGCCCCAGCATTTT	CASSKRSGDQPQHF
.	TRBJ2-1	.	TRBV20-1	TGCAGTGCTAGACAGCATGAGCAGTTCTTC	CSARQHEQFF
.	TRBJ2-5	.	TRBV5-1	TGCGCCAGTAGAGGCCAAGAGACCCAGTACTTC	CASRGQETQYF
.	TRBJ1-2	.	TRBV29-1	TGCAGCGATGAACGGAACTATGGCTACACCTTC	CSDERNYGYTF
.	TRBJ1-6	.	TRBV5-6	TGTGCCAGCAGCTTGGCGCCGAATAATTCACCCCTCCACTTT	CASSLAPNNSPLHF